Below, 27 T cell receptor beta chains from the same sample are listed, as sequenced in a study of immune heterogeneity within non-small cell lung tumors (dated 2018 in TCRdb). TCRdb records HiSeq X Ten as the sequencer. A multiplex PCR system amplified the TCR beta CDR3 region, with a first 10-cycle round using 32 V-gene forward and 13 J-gene reverse primers. In TCRdb, the public reads were trimmed at Q25 with fastp and aligned with MiXCR, with productive beta chains retained. Each entry is one CDR3 protein sequence, shown with its most common DNA and genes. This sample has roughly 23,000 distinct CDR3 sequences in its table, and 27% of those were observed once. The ten biggest clones cover around 3.8% of the sample. The TCR template was genomic DNA extracted from bulk tumor tissue, and approximately 630 ng of gDNA was amplified for each sample. During surgery, several biopsies were collected from each primary tumor and placed as far from one another as possible within the tumor mass. The study cohort was described as untreated and was composed of newly diagnosed NSCLC cases undergoing curative surgery.

The sequenced sample consisted of lung tumor tissue. These receptors came from a man aged 35 to 55 with non-small cell lung cancer.

With regard to this clonotype: This may come from a read error, since a much larger clone is one base off. CDR3 amino acids: CASSGFTGGSAANVLTF. CDR3 bases: TGTGCCAGCAGTGGCTTTACAGGGGGCTCTGCGGCCAACGTCCTGACTTTC. The V gene is TRBV12-3 or TRBV12-4, the J gene TRBJ2-6; TRBD1 matches at 9 bases. CDR3 size: 17 residues.

This clonotype was observed a few times. The chain combines TRBV12-3 or TRBV12-4 with TRBJ2-1; D unclear. V was cut by 6 bases and J by 9 bases, with 9 bases left in between. CDR3 length: 11 residues. The CDR3 reads CASRPLGEQFF. The CDR3 bases are TGTGCCAGCAGGCCGCTAGGTGAGCAGTTCTTC.

The V call is TRBV18, the J call TRBJ2-3; D is unresolved. Germline loops: CDR1 KGHSH, CDR2 LQKENI. CDR3 length: 13 residues. V lost 0 bases to trimming and J lost 0 bases, with 1 base between them. This CDR3 is CASSPPSTDTQYF. CDR3 nucleotide sequence: TGTGCCAGCTCACCACCGAGCACAGATACGCAGTATTTT.

By proportion, this clonotype is medium-sized. The J gene is TRBJ2-3, the V gene TRBV24-1; TRBD2 matches at 11 bases. Germline V CDR1 and CDR2: KGHDR, SFDVKD. V was clipped by 4 bases and J by 4 bases; unmatched bases: 6. The CDR3 has 16 residues. In nucleotides, the CDR3 is TGTGCCACCAGTGACCTTACTAGCGGGAGTGCAGATACGCAGTATTTT. The encoded protein is CATSDLTSGSADTQYF.

This clonotype was detected ten times or more. The chain employs TRBV19 and TRBJ1-1; TRBD1 might be the D (6 bases). The germline V and J ends were trimmed by 6 bases and 3 bases, with 11 bases remaining between them. The germline V gene has CDR1 LNHDA and CDR2 SQIVND (reference sequence). The CDR3 runs 13 residues. The CDR3 DNA reads TGTGCCAGTAGCACCAGGGGTGACACTGAAGCTTTCTTT. Translated: CASSTRGDTEAFF.

This clonotype was observed a handful of times. The CDR3 nucleotides are TGTGCCAGCAGCGCTGACCAAACAGGTACAGATACGCAGTATTTT. This sequence encodes CASSADQTGTDTQYF. V usage is TRBV3-1 and J usage is TRBJ2-3; a possible D gene is TRBD1 (5 bases). V gave up 5 bases and J gave up 3 bases, with 15 bases separating them. This CDR3 is 15 amino acids long. Germline loops: CDR1 LGHDT, CDR2 YNNKEL (reference sequence).

This clonotype has only a few counts. The chain links TRBV7-9 to TRBJ2-7; D not certain. Germline CDR1 reads SEHNR; CDR2 reads FQNEAQ (reference sequence). V lost 5 bases to trimming and J lost 6 bases, with 8 bases between them. CDR3 length: 11 amino acids. CDR3 in amino acids: CASSPLGEQYF. The CDR3 DNA is TGTGCCAGCAGCCCATTAGGCGAGCAGTACTTC.

This clonotype came up many times. The genes are TRBV4-1 and TRBJ1-6; D remains ambiguous. Germline CDR1 reads MGHRA; CDR2 reads YSYEKL. V was pared by 0 bases and J by 11 bases, with 17 bases between. This CDR3 is 16 amino acids long. CDR3 residues: CASSQDLNGAKAPLHF. CDR3 DNA: TGCGCCAGCAGCCAAGATTTAAACGGCGCCAAGGCACCCCTCCACTTT.

This chain connects TRBV7-8 to TRBJ1-1, with D possibly TRBD1 on 5 matching bases. V lost 4 bases and J 3 bases, leaving 12 bases between the germline ends. CDR1 is SGHVS, CDR2 FQNEAQ, per germline. The CDR3 runs 14 residues. The CDR3 nucleotides read TGTGCCAGCAGCTCACAGGAGAGGGACACTGAAGCTTTCTTT. Translating it yields CASSSQERDTEAFF.

Regarding this clonotype: A read error may explain this, as a much larger clone is one base away. The CDR3 carries no conserved terminal phenylalanine or tryptophan, so it likely arises from a read error. The chain has TRBV24-1 and TRBJ1-2, with D tentatively TRBD1 (5 bases). This CDR3 spans 14 amino acids. Germline V lookup: CDR1 KGHDR, CDR2 SFDVKD. Trimming pared 1 base from V and 4 bases from J, leaving 9 bases between. The CDR3 DNA reads as TGTGCCACCAGTGATTTACGACAGCCCTATGGCTACACCCTC. Encoded protein: CATSDLRQPYGYTL.

This clonotype was picked up many times. This rearrangement joins TRBV6-1 to TRBJ2-3; 7 bases match TRBD1. Germline values: CDR1 MNHNS, CDR2 SASEGT. V was pared by 6 bases and J by 0 bases, with 6 bases of the junction left unmatched. This CDR3 region has 15 residues. CDR3 loop: CASSRDRASTDTQYF. CDR3 DNA: TGTGCCAGCAGCCGAGACAGGGCTAGCACAGATACGCAGTATTTT.

In its sample, this clonotype was seen a few times. The germline gene is not matched at one end of the junction; a read error may be the cause. The genes are TRBV13 and TRBJ2-1, with 7 bases fitting TRBD1. The CDR3 is made up of 14 amino acids. The germline V gene has CDR1 PRHDT and CDR2 FYEKMQ (reference sequence). The CDR3 loop reads CASSSGQTYNEQLF. CDR3 nucleotide sequence: TGTGCCAGCAGCTCGGGACAGACATACAATGAGCAGCTCTTC.

This clonotype was counted only a few times. The V call is TRBV11-2, the J call TRBJ1-1, with 9 bases lining up with TRBD1. J lost 0 bases, V lost 5 bases, and 7 bases had no gene match. This CDR3 contains 16 residues. CDR1 and CDR2 from the germline V gene are SGHAT and FQNNGV. In DNA, the CDR3 is TGTGCCAGCAGCCTTCGGACAGGGGCTATGAACACTGAAGCTTTCTTT. This translates into CASSLRTGAMNTEAFF.

This clonotype was picked up one time. The rearrangement joins TRBV20-1 to TRBJ2-5; 7 bases are a match to TRBD1. Unmatched junction bases numbered 9, after V lost 5 bases and J lost 0 bases. The CDR3 sequence is 15 residues long. Germline loops: CDR1 DFQATT, CDR2 SNEGSKA (reference sequence). This CDR3 reads CSALTGQTYQETQYF. The CDR3 DNA sequence: TGCAGTGCTTTGACGGGACAGACGTACCAAGAGACCCAGTACTTC.

Only a few counts were recorded for this clonotype. This rearrangement joins TRBV5-5 to TRBJ2-5; D is uncertain. Germline CDR1 is SGHKS and CDR2 is YYEKEE (reference sequence). The V end was cut by 0 bases, the J end by 0 bases, with 6 bases between. This CDR3 comprises 14 residues. The CDR3 sequence is CASSLDVYQETQYF. The CDR3 DNA follows: TGTGCCAGCAGCTTGGATGTGTACCAAGAGACCCAGTACTTC.

This clonotype has at least ten counts. The rearrangement links TRBV20-1 to TRBJ1-6; 7 nucleotides line up with TRBD1. V dropped 0 bases and J dropped 7; count of bases not matched to a gene: 9. This CDR3 comprises 16 residues. Germline lookup yields CDR1 DFQATT and CDR2 SNEGSKA (reference sequence). The CDR3 nucleotides are TGCAGTGCTAGAGATTCTGAGGGACAGACAAATTCACCCCTCCACTTT. The encoded protein is CSARDSEGQTNSPLHF.

This clonotype was observed many times. The chain uses TRBV7-8 and TRBJ1-5; TRBD1 agrees at 9 bases. The CDR3 contains 18 residues. With 5 bases clipped from V and 2 bases from J, the junction kept 13 bases outside the gene matches. The germline V gene encodes CDR1 SGHVS and CDR2 FQNEAQ. This CDR3 reads CASSQGQGQPSGNQPQHF. CDR3 nucleotide sequence: TGTGCCAGCAGCCAGGGACAGGGCCAGCCCTCGGGCAATCAGCCCCAGCATTTT.

In this sample, this clonotype turned up many times. The chain recombines TRBV25-1 with TRBJ2-7, with 10 bases lining up with TRBD2. Looked up from germline, CDR1 is MGHDK and CDR2 is SYGVNS. There are 16 residues in the CDR3. Trimming took 2 bases from V and 5 from J; bases not matched to a gene: 9. The CDR3 coding sequence is TGTGCCAGCAGTGAACCCTCAGCGGGAGGGCTACACGAGCAGTACTTC. Protein product: CASSEPSAGGLHEQYF.

A few counts support this clonotype. The chain employs TRBV20-1 and TRBJ2-3; TRBD2 matches 9 bases. Losses at the gene ends were 0 bases for V and 5 bases for J; bases not matched to a gene: 6. The CDR3 is made up of 15 amino acids. Germline V gene data show CDR1 as DFQATT and CDR2 as SNEGSKA (reference sequence). The CDR3 nucleotides read TGCAGTGCTAGAGAGGTAGCGGGGGTGGGAGATACGCAGTATTTT. Amino acid sequence: CSAREVAGVGDTQYF.

This clonotype was seen a single time. A much larger clone sits a single nucleotide away, making a read error possible. The gene calls are TRBV27 and TRBJ2-7; D is undetermined. Looked up from germline, CDR1 is MNHEY and CDR2 is SMNVEV (reference sequence). V dropped 6 bases and J dropped 3 bases, with 6 bases sitting between them. This CDR3 is 11 amino acids long. CDR3 loop: CASRAVYEQYF. Here the CDR3 DNA reads TGTGCCAGCAGAGCTGTCTACGAGCAGTACTTC.

This clonotype has ten or more counts. The rearrangement links TRBV20-1 to TRBJ2-7; D is unresolved. Trimming took 3 bases from V and 4 from J, leaving 10 bases between them. The CDR3 covers 12 residues. Germline CDR1 reads DFQATT; CDR2 reads SNEGSKA (reference sequence). The CDR3 protein is CSASSQIYEQYF. CDR3 DNA sequence: TGCAGTGCTAGTTCCCAAATATACGAGCAGTACTTC.

V usage is TRBV6-5 and J usage is TRBJ1-4, with a possible D match to TRBD1 (5 bases). V lost 2 bases to trimming and J lost 2 bases, with 18 bases between them. The CDR3 is 18 amino acids. Germline-derived CDR1 and CDR2 are MNHEY and SVGAGI. CDR3 in DNA: TGTGCCAGCAGTTACGGGGCTCTCGGGGCGACGACTAATGAAAAACTGTTTTTT. The encoded protein is CASSYGALGATTNEKLFF.

Only a few counts were recorded for this clonotype. The rearrangement links TRBV2 to TRBJ2-1, with unresolved D. The germline CDR1 and CDR2 sequences are SNHLY and FYNNEI. V was trimmed by 10 bases and J by 4 bases, leaving 11 bases between them. This CDR3 has 12 residues. The CDR3 nucleotides are TGTGCCACCTCGCCTACTTACAATGAGCAGTTCTTC. Residues: CATSPTYNEQFF.

This clonotype was picked up a small number of times. The chain recombines TRBV5-1 with TRBJ1-6, with D hard to call. CDR1 and CDR2 from the germline V gene are SGHRS and YFSETQ. V gave up 4 bases and J gave up 8 bases, with 10 bases separating them. The CDR3 has 13 residues. The DNA of the CDR3 is TGCGCCAGCAGCCCAACGCTGGATTCACCCCTCCACTTT. This encodes CASSPTLDSPLHF. Filled out from reference TRBV5-1 and TRBJ1-6, the complete variable domain reads KAGVTQTPRYLIKTRGQQVTLSCSPISGHRSVSWYQQTPGQGLQFLFEYFSETQRNKGNFPGRFSGRQFSNSRSEMNVSTLELGDSALYLCASSPTLDSPLHFGNGTRLTVT.

This clonotype was recorded many times. J is TRBJ2-7 and V is TRBV15; 15 bases fit TRBD2. This CDR3 region has 16 residues. V lost 5 bases, J lost 3 bases, and 5 bases stayed unmatched. Germline CDR1 reads LNHNV; CDR2 reads YYDKDF (reference sequence). The CDR3 bases are TGTGCCACCAGCGCCCCGGGACTAGCGGGAGGCTACGAGCAGTACTTC. Its translation is CATSAPGLAGGYEQYF.

With respect to this clonotype: Possible read error: a much larger clone is one base away. The CDR3 DNA reads as TGCAGCGCCAAATGGGAACGTGCTGGAAACACCATATATTTT. Protein product: CSAKWERAGNTIYF. This chain connects TRBV29-1 to TRBJ1-3, with unresolved D. Trimming took 7 bases from V and 2 from J, leaving 15 bases between them. Germline-derived CDR1 and CDR2 are SQVTM and ANQGSEA. This CDR3 comprises 14 residues.

In this sample, this clonotype turned up many times. V gene TRBV19 combines with J gene TRBJ2-1; 10 nucleotides agree with TRBD2. CDR1 LNHDA and CDR2 SQIVND come from the germline V gene (reference sequence). The CDR3 covers 14 residues. The V and J ends lost 5 bases and 6 bases, in that order; junction bases with no gene match: 4. This CDR3 is CASSDSGRINEQFF. CDR3 DNA sequence: TGTGCCAGTAGTGATAGCGGGAGGATCAATGAGCAGTTCTTC. The entire variable domain, with the rest obtained from reference TRBV19 and TRBJ2-1, is as follows: DGGITQSPKYLFRKEGQNVTLSCEQNLNHDAMYWYRQDPGQGLRLIYYSQIVNDFQKGDIAEGYSVSREKKESFPLTVTSAQKNPTAFYLCASSDSGRINEQFFGPGTRLTVL.